This T cell receptor (beta chain) was documented in a study of PD-1 blockade in mismatch repair-deficient tumors listed by TCRdb under 2017. Regarding the research as a whole: Between late 2013 and 2016, the trial enrolled some 86 consecutive patients with around twelve mismatch repair-deficient cancer types, every one of whom had been previously treated and was progressing. Deep sequencing of TCR CDR3 regions was used to track tumor-associated T cell clones in peripheral blood of patients responding to PD-1 blockade. Paper-wide results and their limitations: Rapid expansion after pembrolizumab followed by contraction, generally before radiologic responses, was shown by tumor-resident clones, which were often undetectable in blood before treatment.

What the time point label conveys for this sample: peripheral blood before pembrolizumab. For every enrolled patient, mismatch repair deficiency was confirmed by either polymerase chain reaction or immunohistochemistry. TCR sequencing was carried out for three patients who responded to pembrolizumab therapy. Pembrolizumab PD-1 blockade was prospectively tested in advanced mismatch repair-deficient cancers, regardless of tissue of origin, in the phase II trial. Peripheral blood T cell samples were collected serially, before PD-1 blockade began and at several time points afterward. Blood sampling times were expressed in weeks after the first pembrolizumab dose. The library was made by the immunoSEQ multiplex PCR assay. This immuneACCESS table, as held by TCRdb, lists in-frame sequences with V and J called but not all clones. Of the missing ones, under half trace to an unresolved V gene in checked studies; the others have no known cause. Here the sample has just over 25,000 clones; 65% to 85% occur a single time. Under 3.5% of the sample is taken by the ten largest.

Including the terminal cysteine and phenylalanine, the CDR3 comprises 14 residues. Only the CDR3 DNA stays, 42 bases, in frame from base 1. Here V drops 5 bases and J drops 10 bases, and the junction holds 5 bases not matched to any gene. For CDR1 and CDR2, the germline V gene (reference sequence) lists MNHEY and SMNVEV. On this clone: The clone's antigen remains unknown. No much larger clone is present one base from it, and per-base qualities are unavailable.

Sequenced material: PBMCs, taken before pembrolizumab treatment. The chain is encoded by TRBV27 joined to TRBJ2-1, with 13 central nucleotides matching TRBD2. The clonotype comes from an adult with mismatch repair-deficient cancer. The CDR3 protein: CASSTGLAGTEQFF. The nucleotide sequence reads TGTGCCAGCAGTACGGGACTAGCGGGAACCGAGCAGTTCTTC.